The T cell receptor (beta chain) under discussion was sequenced for a study of blood T cell repertoires in COVID-19. Study as a whole: Samples of COVID-19 (acute and convalescent) were obtained from the United States, Italy and Spain.

Germline V lookup: CDR1 MDHEN, CDR2 SYDVKM. This CDR3 comprises 15 residues. The V end was cut by 6 bases, the J end by 0 bases, with 9 bases between. The protocol was immunoSEQ multiplex PCR, while the TCRdb copy is restricted to in-frame clones and leaves out a portion. In the table there are 200,000 to 250,000 clones, 80% to 90% of which are singletons. The receptor was derived from a young man with COVID-19, enrolled during active disease. The sequencing input was peripheral blood. V gene TRBV28 combines with J gene TRBJ2-6; D is uncertain. The CDR3 reads CASSPHNSGANVLTF. CDR3 sequence (DNA): TGTGCCAGCAGCCCTCACAACTCTGGGGCCAACGTCCTGACTTTC.